The 23 T cell receptor beta chains below all came from one sample that was sequenced in a study of cytotoxic CD8 clonotypes in ibrutinib-treated CLL. Some clones are missing from TCRdb's copy, which holds only in-frame ones; the method was immunoSEQ multiplex PCR. The table shows about 330,000 clones, with roughly 71% occurring only once. The sample consisted of PBMCs, taken after 36 months of ibrutinib treatment. The receptors stem from a human donor with chronic lymphocytic leukemia.

The rearrangement links TRBV19 to TRBJ2-1, with D hard to call. Germline values: CDR1 LNHDA, CDR2 SQIVND (reference sequence). This CDR3 has 13 amino acids. V shed 4 bases and J shed 5 bases, with 9 bases lying between them. The CDR3 nucleotides are TGTGCCAGTAGTAGTCGAGTAGACAATGAGCAGTTCTTC. Its protein is CASSSRVDNEQFF.

The gene calls are TRBV28 and TRBJ2-1, with unresolved D. Germline V lookup: CDR1 MDHEN, CDR2 SYDVKM. This CDR3 is 14 amino acids long. V dropped 8 bases and J dropped 0 bases, with 11 bases sitting between them. The CDR3: CASLRQSSYNEQFF. CDR3 nucleotides: TGTGCCAGCCTCAGGCAGAGCTCCTACAATGAGCAGTTCTTC.

This clone was seen a handful of times. The chain uses TRBV18 and TRBJ1-2, with TRBD1 as a possible D gene (5 bases). The CDR3 has 13 amino acids. V shed 5 bases and J shed 5 bases, with 12 bases lying between them. The V gene's germline CDR1 is KGHSH and CDR2 LQKENI. Here the CDR3 reads CASSSVRQYGYTF. The CDR3 DNA reads TGTGCCAGCTCAAGCGTCAGACAGTATGGCTACACCTTC.

The chain recombines TRBV7-8 with TRBJ2-1; 9 bases align to TRBD1. Germline assignment: CDR1 SGHVS and CDR2 FQNEAQ. With 0 bases clipped from V and 9 bases from J, the junction kept 6 bases outside the gene matches. This CDR3 has 15 residues. The CDR3 sequence: CASSLAGQGRGEQFF. The CDR3 DNA is TGTGCCAGCAGCTTAGCGGGACAGGGAAGGGGTGAGCAGTTCTTC.

The rearrangement uses TRBV5-1 and TRBJ2-1; possibly TRBD1 for D (5 bases). Trimming took off 0 bases at V and 6 bases at J, with 10 bases between the two ends. The CDR3 has 14 residues. CDR1 and CDR2 from the germline V gene are SGHRS and YFSETQ. CDR3 nucleotide sequence: TGCGCCAGCAGCTTGGAGGCAGGGATCAATGAGCAGTTCTTC. Its protein product is CASSLEAGINEQFF.

The chain is built from TRBV29-1 and TRBJ2-3; 9 bases fit TRBD2. Germline V lookup: CDR1 SQVTM, CDR2 ANQGSEA. J lost 2 bases, V lost 5 bases, and 8 bases had no gene match. This CDR3 is built from 15 residues. The CDR3 sequence is CSVLRLADNTDTQYF. CDR3 nucleotide sequence: TGCAGCGTTCTCCGACTAGCGGACAACACAGATACGCAGTATTTT.

The gene calls are TRBV5-1 and TRBJ2-3; 14 bases line up with TRBD2. The CDR3 is 15 amino acids. Germline V gene data show CDR1 as SGHRS and CDR2 as YFSETQ. With 7 bases clipped from V and 6 bases from J, the junction kept 7 bases outside the gene matches. The CDR3 reads CASAGLAGAGDTQYF. CDR3 bases: TGCGCCAGCGCGGGACTAGCGGGAGCAGGGGATACGCAGTATTTT. The variable domain in full, completed from reference TRBV5-1 and TRBJ2-3, reads KAGVTQTPRYLIKTRGQQVTLSCSPISGHRSVSWYQQTPGQGLQFLFEYFSETQRNKGNFPGRFSGRQFSNSRSEMNVSTLELGDSALYLCASAGLAGAGDTQYFGPGTRLTVL.

The gene calls are TRBV4-2 and TRBJ2-2, with D maybe TRBD1 (6 bases). V lost 1 base, J lost 6 bases, and 12 bases lay in between. The germline V gene has CDR1 LGHNA and CDR2 YNFKEQ. The CDR3 contains 15 residues. In DNA form, the CDR3 reads TGTGCCAGCAGCCAAGTACCACAGGGTTCCGGGGAGCTGTTTTTT. This sequence encodes CASSQVPQGSGELFF.

The chain recombines TRBV27 with TRBJ2-5; TRBD2 agrees at 7 bases. Looked up from germline, CDR1 is MNHEY and CDR2 is SMNVEV (reference sequence). The CDR3 totals 15 residues. V gave up 3 bases and J gave up 3 bases; unmatched junction bases: 7. In nucleotides, the CDR3 is TGTGCCAGCAGTTTCGGAGGCCTAGCGGAAGAGACCCAGTACTTC. This translates into CASSFGGLAEETQYF.

The gene calls are TRBV29-1 and TRBJ2-1; TRBD2 might be the D (5 bases). CDR3 length: 13 amino acids. The germline CDR1 and CDR2 sequences are SQVTM and ANQGSEA. Trimming removed 6 bases at V and 8 bases at J, with 17 bases between. This chain's CDR3 is CSVPVWEKDEQFF. CDR3 nucleotides: TGCAGCGTCCCCGTTTGGGAGAAGGATGAGCAGTTCTTC.

This chain uses TRBV5-1 with TRBJ1-4, with a possible D match to TRBD1 (5 bases). V was clipped by 2 bases and J by 4 bases, with 9 bases between them. Germline V gives CDR1 SGHRS, CDR2 YFSETQ. The CDR3 is 14 residues long. The CDR3, as DNA: TGCGCCAGCAGCTTCACAGGATATAATGAAAAACTGTTTTTT. This encodes CASSFTGYNEKLFF.

V usage is TRBV18 and J usage is TRBJ1-4; D gene ambiguous. This CDR3 has 15 amino acids. V gave up 3 bases and J gave up 0 bases, with 8 bases separating them. Germline V gene lookup returns CDR1 KGHSH and CDR2 LQKENI. CDR3 loop: CASSPPEATNEKLFF. The CDR3 nucleotides read TGTGCCAGCTCACCCCCCGAGGCAACTAATGAAAAACTGTTTTTT.

The chain joins TRBV29-1 to TRBJ2-7; 9 nucleotides line up with TRBD1. V shed 4 bases and J 5 bases; nucleotides not matched to a gene: 3. CDR1 SQVTM and CDR2 ANQGSEA come from the germline V gene. The CDR3 loop spans 12 amino acids. In nucleotides, the CDR3 is TGCAGCGTTGGGGACAGGGCCAACGAGCAGTACTTC. Residues: CSVGDRANEQYF.

The rearrangement joins TRBV15 to TRBJ2-5; TRBD2 agrees at 9 bases. CDR1 and CDR2 from the germline V gene are LNHNV and YYDKDF (reference sequence). V was pared by 2 bases and J by 5 bases, with 12 bases of the junction left unmatched. There are 17 residues in the CDR3. This chain's CDR3 is CATSRSGVAGVGETQYF. DNA of the CDR3: TGTGCCACCAGCAGATCGGGGGTAGCGGGAGTAGGTGAGACCCAGTACTTC.

The V and J genes are TRBV29-1 and TRBJ2-7, with 14 bases matching TRBD2. This CDR3 has 16 residues. After removal of 3 bases from V and 4 bases from J, the junction contained 8 bases not matched to a gene. The germline CDR1 and CDR2 sequences are SQVTM and ANQGSEA. The CDR3 spells CSVEGTSGGPGYEQYF. CDR3 sequence (DNA): TGCAGCGTTGAGGGGACTAGCGGGGGCCCGGGATACGAGCAGTACTTC.

This clone was seen only a few times. The chain's CDR3 is CASSQTGANYGYTF. The CDR3 nucleotides read TGCGCCAGCAGCCAAACAGGGGCCAACTATGGCTACACCTTC. The gene calls are TRBV4-1 and TRBJ1-2; the match to TRBD1 covers 7 bases. The CDR3 contains 14 residues. With V trimmed by 2 bases and J by 2 bases, 2 bases remained unmatched. The germline V gene has CDR1 MGHRA and CDR2 YSYEKL.

The chain joins TRBV4-1 to TRBJ2-1, with D perhaps TRBD2 (6 bases). The germline V gene encodes CDR1 MGHRA and CDR2 YSYEKL. The CDR3 totals 15 residues. Trimming took off 4 bases at V and 6 bases at J, with 16 bases between the two ends. The CDR3 coding sequence is TGCGCCAGCAGCCCGACTGGCGGGGCCTTCAATGAGCAGTTCTTC. It specifies CASSPTGGAFNEQFF.

The J gene is TRBJ1-2, the V gene TRBV2; no clear D gene. Germline V lookup: CDR1 SNHLY, CDR2 FYNNEI. The CDR3 is 12 residues long. Trimming removed 10 bases from V and 2 bases from J, with 11 bases in between. This CDR3 is CAIPTENYGYTF. DNA for the CDR3: TGTGCCATCCCAACAGAGAACTATGGCTACACCTTC.

The chain links TRBV29-1 to TRBJ1-1; unclear D gene. Germline assignment: CDR1 SQVTM and CDR2 ANQGSEA. Trimming shortened V by 4 bases and J by 3 bases, and 12 bases separated the two germline ends. This CDR3 comprises 13 residues. CDR3 amino acids: CSVVSHWDTEAFF. CDR3 bases: TGCAGCGTTGTGTCACACTGGGACACTGAAGCTTTCTTT.

The chain recombines TRBV6-6 with TRBJ1-5, with TRBD1 matching 7 bases. V trimming: 9 bases; J trimming: 3 bases; junction bases outside the gene matches: 5. Germline V gene data show CDR1 as MNHNY and CDR2 as SVGAGI (reference sequence). The CDR3 totals 13 residues. DNA for the CDR3: TGTGCCAGTCGGGGACAGCTCAATCAGCCCCAGCATTTT. It encodes CASRGQLNQPQHF.

Written as DNA, the CDR3 is TGCGCCAGCAGCTCACCTAGCAGAGGAATATACGAGCAGTACTTC. Translated: CASSSPSRGIYEQYF. The rearrangement uses TRBV4-3 and TRBJ2-7; weak D call: TRBD2 (5 bases). Germline CDR1 reads LGHNA; CDR2 reads YSLEER. V was cut by 5 bases and J by 4 bases, with 18 bases left in between. CDR3 length: 15 residues.

The chain carries TRBV5-1 and TRBJ1-3; no clear D gene. Germline CDR1 SGHRS, CDR2 YFSETQ. The V end lost 5 bases, the J end lost 0 bases, and 12 bases lay between the germline ends. The CDR3 has 15 residues. CDR3 bases: TGCGCCAGCAGTCCCGACGGATACTCTGGAAACACCATATATTTT. Protein product: CASSPDGYSGNTIYF.

The gene calls are TRBV11-2 and TRBJ2-6; a weak D match, TRBD2 (6 bases). The germline V and J ends were trimmed by 5 bases and 3 bases, with 17 bases remaining between them. CDR3 length: 17 amino acids. Germline V gene data show CDR1 as SGHAT and CDR2 as FQNNGV. CDR3 sequence reads: CASSPNHGGGGANVLTF. CDR3 sequence (DNA): TGTGCCAGCAGCCCCAACCACGGGGGTGGTGGGGCCAACGTCCTGACTTTC.